This TCR beta chain was sequenced during a study of T cell responses to AZD1222 COVID-19 vaccine. The CDR3 is 15 residues long. Trimming stripped 2 bases from V and 0 bases from J, with 10 bases between. Germline V gene lookup returns CDR1 MNHEY and CDR2 SVGAGI. TCRdb keeps only in-frame clones here, not all; method: immunoSEQ multiplex PCR. The sample shows 80,000 to 100,000 clones, 70% to 90% of them seen only once. Sequences were derived from peripheral blood, sampled 28 days after the second AZD1222 dose. This TCR was recovered from an adult who received the AZD1222 COVID-19 vaccine. The V and J genes are TRBV6-5 and TRBJ1-1, with D uncertain. CDR3 residues: CASSYGAGVNTEAFF. CDR3 sequence (DNA): TGTGCCAGCAGTTACGGTGCAGGAGTGAACACTGAAGCTTTCTTT.